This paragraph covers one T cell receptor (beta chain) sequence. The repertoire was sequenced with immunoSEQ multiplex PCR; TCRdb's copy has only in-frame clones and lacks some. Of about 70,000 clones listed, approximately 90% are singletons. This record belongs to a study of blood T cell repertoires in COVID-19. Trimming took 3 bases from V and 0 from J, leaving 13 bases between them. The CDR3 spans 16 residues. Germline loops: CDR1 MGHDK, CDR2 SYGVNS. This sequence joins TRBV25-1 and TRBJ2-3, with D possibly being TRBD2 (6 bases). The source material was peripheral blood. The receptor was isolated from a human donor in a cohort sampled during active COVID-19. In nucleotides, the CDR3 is TGTGCCAGCAGTGAGTCTGGGAGGTCTAGCACAGATACGCAGTATTTT. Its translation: CASSESGRSSTDTQYF. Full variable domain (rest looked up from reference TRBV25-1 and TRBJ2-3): EADIYQTPRYLVIGTGKKITLECSQTMGHDKMYWYQQDPGMELHLIHYSYGVNSTEKGDLSSESTVSRIRTEHFPLTLESARPSHTSQYLCASSESGRSSTDTQYFGPGTRLTVL.